This T cell receptor (beta chain) is drawn from a study of CD8 T cells in ankylosing spondylitis. Study-wide results and caveats: Significant enrichment of disease-linked clones was reported in matched ankylosing spondylitis synovial fluid. Within ankylosing spondylitis blood, a TCR beta motif made up of eight or nine highly homologous variants appeared to be characteristic.

Quantitative 5'-RACE with molecular barcodes generated TCR beta libraries. TCRdb called the 5' RACE reads again in MiXCR, with one record for every CDR3 protein. The table shows fewer than 500,000 distinct CDR3 sequences, with roughly a quarter occurring only once. In the case of this clonotype: Its antigen is not known.

The length of the CDR3 is 12 residues. Germline-derived CDR1 and CDR2 are DFQATT and SNEGSKA (reference sequence). V was trimmed by 5 bases and J by 7 bases, leaving 12 bases between them. The V call is TRBV20-1, the J call TRBJ2-1; possible D gene TRBD2, 5 bases. The source of this sequence is a male donor with ankylosing spondylitis. The sequenced material came from blood, either unsorted or a sorted T cell fraction (not recorded which). The CDR3: CSAVGGGNEQFF. The CDR3 DNA reads TGCAGTGCTGTCGGCGGAGGTAATGAGCAGTTCTTC.